What follows is one T cell receptor (beta chain) and its context. This clonotype was detected many times. Its antigen specificity is not known. The sample holds no much larger clone one base away, and base qualities are not on file. For repertoire sequencing, TCR beta CDR3 regions were amplified from RNA transcripts. A first-round RT-PCR used HTBI primers with the Qiagen OneStep RT-PCR kit, followed by a second-round multiplex PCR, size selection and purification. The libraries underwent paired-end sequencing with 100 bp reads on an Illumina HiSeq2000. As for how the authors treated the data: SOAPnuke was used to process the reads, throwing out any read that had adapters, had uncalled bases, had a mean Phred below 15, or lacked an exact constant-primer or identifier match. COPE v1.2.5 was used to merge high-quality paired reads. Each unique nucleotide sequence was defined as a clonotype, and clonotypes were aligned to IMGT TRB V, D and J references with MiTCR v1.1. The analysis was limited to V-J combinations with a frequency above 0.0001, which together covered over 99% of the repertoires. For each V-J combination, a TCR clonal expansion and chaos score was defined as F50 clonal expansion divided by the chaos observed in the TCRdist matrix. Welch's t-statistics and random forest were used to reduce the features to about a dozen V-J combinations, which were then used as input to a naive Bayes classifier. The similarity between thyroid and blood repertoires was quantified using the Morisita-Horn index. The raw public reads went through TCRdb reprocessing: fastp at Q25, MiXCR clone calling, in-frame beta chains kept. Each entry is one CDR3 protein sequence, shown with its most common DNA and genes. These V and J calls originate from TCRdb's pipeline instead of the authors' own analysis. The sample table records about 180,000 distinct CDR3 sequences; approximately 40% of these occur just once. The leading ten clones occupy less than 6% of the sample.

These data come from a study of Graves' ophthalmopathy and Graves' hyperthyroidism (dated by TCRdb to 2017 to 2018). About the full investigation: Peripheral blood was collected at initial diagnosis, before any treatment. TCR beta repertoire signatures were used to distinguish Graves' ophthalmopathy from Graves' hyperthyroidism and to predict progression to ophthalmopathy. In total, 135 blood samples were TCR-sequenced: roughly 45 ophthalmopathy, around 75 hyperthyroidism and roughly 17 hyperthyroidism-to-ophthalmopathy patients. To explore V-J signatures distinguishing ophthalmopathy from hyperthyroidism, a discovery set of 100 patients (roughly 45 ophthalmopathy, roughly 56 stable hyperthyroidism) was enrolled. For independent validation, a separate cohort was made up of 18 hyperthyroidism patients plus 17 patients who later progressed from hyperthyroidism to ophthalmopathy. In roughly six hyperthyroidism patients, the T-cell repertoires found in thyroid tissue were compared with those found in blood. Following sampling, methimazole starting at 30 mg daily was administered to hyperthyroidism patients, and high-dose intravenous methylprednisolone was administered to ophthalmopathy patients. The 75 to 100 discovery patients were randomly divided into training and test sets at a 7:3 ratio.

What the work shows at the level of the full study, not this receptor alone: The 13-signature model separated ophthalmopathy from stable hyperthyroidism with 87.88% sensitivity and 81.08% specificity in cross-validation, and 80%/75% in the test set. No statistical method was used to predetermine the sample size, and group allocation was not hidden from the investigators. In validation, the model predicted ophthalmopathy progression with roughly 68% sensitivity and roughly 72% specificity; fewer than 15 predicted patients were CT-confirmed with GO in a median of about 6.2 months. Most expanded thyroid clonotypes with frequency above 0.001 were also detected in blood, suggesting blood repertoires may reflect the thyroid immune response.

Taken from the germline V gene, the CDR1 and CDR2 loops are MNHEY and SVGEGT. The CDR3 runs 18 residues from the cysteine to the phenylalanine. Only the CDR3 DNA is retained, 54 bases long and in frame from the first base. Clipping removes 6 bases from V and 4 bases from J, with 13 as the unmatched junction base count. Patients with ophthalmopathy had moderately to severely active disease, with a Clinical Activity Score of 3 or more, a NOSPECS grade of 4 or more, and a disease duration of less than 3 months. Anyone with other autoimmune diseases, uncontrolled infections, pregnancy or lactation was excluded from the study. Clinical symptoms, serum thyroxine, TRAb, thyroid ultrasound and orbital computed tomography were used for diagnosis. Using Ficoll-Paque density gradient centrifugation, PBMCs were isolated from 9.5 to 10 ml of fresh peripheral blood. Total RNA was extracted with Trizol reagent and quality-checked on an Agilent 2100 Bioanalyzer.

The chain couples TRBV6-2 or TRBV6-3 to TRBJ2-2; 11 central bases correspond to TRBD1. The sequence was obtained from a woman in her thirties or forties with Graves' ophthalmopathy. Donor details come from another sample of the same person, matched by shared clones. Sequencing was done on a sample of peripheral blood. The CDR3 reads CASSPLWTGGAGTGELFF. The sequenced DNA: TGTGCCAGCAGCCCACTATGGACAGGGGGCGCGGGCACCGGGGAGCTGTTTTTT.